The T cell receptor beta chain under discussion was sequenced for a study of blood T cell repertoires in COVID-19. Turning to the study itself: Recovered status applied to Cohort 3 donors who had two consecutive negative PCRs. It also applied to those with clearance or with symptom resolution. From T cells, B-cell-depleted T cells, or PBMCs came the material, which was cDNA or gDNA.

Sequencing used immunoSEQ multiplex PCR; TCRdb keeps in-frame clones, though not all of them. The sample lists approximately 170,000 clones, around 79% occurring once. The germline CDR1 and CDR2 sequences are SGHKS and YYEKEE (reference sequence). Trimming took 1 base from V and 3 from J, leaving 7 bases between them. This CDR3 is built from 13 residues. V and J are TRBV5-5 and TRBJ1-2, with D tentatively TRBD1 (5 bases). Source material: PBMCs or T cells enriched from blood (not recorded which). This TCR was sampled from a woman aged 70 to 79 in a cohort exposed to, infected with or recovered from COVID-19 (not recorded which). The CDR3: CASSLTGDYGYTF. The CDR3 DNA sequence: TGTGCCAGCAGCTTGACAGGAGACTATGGCTACACCTTC.